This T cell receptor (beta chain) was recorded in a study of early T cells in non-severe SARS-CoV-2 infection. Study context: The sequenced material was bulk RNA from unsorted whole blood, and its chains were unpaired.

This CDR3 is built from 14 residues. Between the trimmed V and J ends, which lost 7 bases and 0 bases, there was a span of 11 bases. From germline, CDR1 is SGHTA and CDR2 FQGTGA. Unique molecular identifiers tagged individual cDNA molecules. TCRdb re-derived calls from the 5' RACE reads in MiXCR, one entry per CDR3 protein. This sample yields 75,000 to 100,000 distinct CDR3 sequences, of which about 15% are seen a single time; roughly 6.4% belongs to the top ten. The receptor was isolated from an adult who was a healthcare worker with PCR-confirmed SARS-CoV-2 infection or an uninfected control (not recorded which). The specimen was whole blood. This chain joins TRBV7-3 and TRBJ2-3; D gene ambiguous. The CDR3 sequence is CASKQLGSTDTQYF. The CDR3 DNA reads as TGTGCCAGCAAACAACTCGGAAGCACAGATACGCAGTATTTT.